Presented here are 18 T cell receptor beta chains from one specimen sequenced in a study of T cells in Graves' hyperthyroidism and ophthalmopathy (dated by TCRdb to between 2019 and 2020). Receptor libraries were prepared by multiplex PCR. Sequencing took place on an Illumina HiSeq 2000. The TCR beta CDR3 regions were amplified from the RNA transcripts. For the first round of RT-PCR on the TCR CDR3, the HTBI primer set was used together with the Qiagen OneStep RT-PCR kit. The raw public reads went through TCRdb reprocessing: fastp at Q25, MiXCR clone calling, in-frame beta chains kept. Merged by CDR3 protein, the rows form single entries marked with the most common genes and DNA. This sample gives approximately 98,000 distinct CDR3 sequences in total; 40% of them show up just once. The biggest ten clones account for about 10% of the sample. Material: peripheral blood or thyroid tissue (not recorded which). All receptors come from a woman aged 30 to 39 with Graves' hyperthyroidism.

CDR3 nucleotides: TGTGCCAGCAGCCGGGACGGTGAAGCTTTCTTT. Translated: CASSRDGEAFF. V is TRBV5-6 and J is TRBJ1-1; possibly TRBD1 for D (5 bases). Germline loops: CDR1 SGHDT, CDR2 YYEEEE. The V and J ends lost 4 bases and 7 bases respectively, with 8 bases between them. This CDR3 has 11 residues.

This clonotype showed up many times. CDR3 DNA sequence: TGCGCCAGCAAAACCGGACCGGGGGGGTTGAACACTGAAGCTTTCTTT. Translated: CASKTGPGGLNTEAFF. V usage is TRBV5-1 and J usage is TRBJ1-1, with a possible D match to TRBD1 (5 bases). With 6 bases removed from V and 0 bases from J, the gap between germline ends came to 18 bases. CDR1 is SGHRS and CDR2 is YFSETQ in the germline V gene. CDR3 size: 16 residues. The whole variable domain, remainder taken from reference TRBV5-1 and TRBJ1-1, is KAGVTQTPRYLIKTRGQQVTLSCSPISGHRSVSWYQQTPGQGLQFLFEYFSETQRNKGNFPGRFSGRQFSNSRSEMNVSTLELGDSALYLCASKTGPGGLNTEAFFGQGTRLTVV.

This clonotype occurred many times. The CDR3 loop reads CASSQVGGGSSYEQYF. CDR3 nucleotides: TGTGCCAGCAGCCAAGTGGGGGGCGGGAGCTCCTACGAGCAGTACTTC. The chain is built from TRBV4-2 and TRBJ2-7, with a possible D match to TRBD2 (7 bases). V was trimmed by 1 base and J by 0 bases, leaving 13 bases between them. The CDR3 runs to 16 residues. Germline-derived CDR1 and CDR2 are LGHNA and YNFKEQ.

This clonotype is medium-sized. This chain joins TRBV4-2 and TRBJ2-7; D gene ambiguous. This CDR3 is 15 amino acids long. The germline V gene has CDR1 LGHNA and CDR2 YNFKEQ. The ends were cut back, 0 bases at V and 0 bases at J, with 9 bases in the middle. CDR3 in amino acids: CASSQDRSSSYEQYF. DNA of the CDR3: TGTGCCAGCAGCCAAGATAGGTCAAGCTCCTACGAGCAGTACTTC.

J is TRBJ2-5 and V is TRBV7-9; TRBD2 matches 7 bases. The germline V gene encodes CDR1 SEHNR and CDR2 FQNEAQ (reference sequence). The CDR3 extends over 14 amino acids. Trimming at V came to 5 bases and at J to 5 bases, leaving 8 bases not matched to a gene. The CDR3: CASSNRLARETQYF. The CDR3 nucleotides read TGTGCCAGCAGCAACCGACTAGCACGTGAGACCCAGTACTTC.

This clonotype was detected ten times or more. The chain has TRBV11-2 and TRBJ2-5, with 7 positions matching TRBD2. Germline loops: CDR1 SGHAT, CDR2 FQNNGV. The CDR3 totals 13 residues. V gave up 5 bases and J gave up 4 bases; unmatched junction bases: 4. The CDR3 DNA is TGTGCCAGCAGCCCGGGGGGTGGAGAGACCCAGTACTTC. The encoded protein is CASSPGGGETQYF.

This clonotype occurred many times. CDR3 bases: TGTGCCAGCAGTTCGGGAAGAGGGGAGGGGCGTAATTCACCCCTCCACTTT. Amino acids: CASSSGRGEGRNSPLHF. This chain connects TRBV12-3 or TRBV12-4 to TRBJ1-6; maybe TRBD1 (5 bases). The V end lost 4 bases, the J end lost 6 bases, and 19 bases lay between the germline ends. The CDR3 is 17 amino acids.

The chain employs TRBV15 and TRBJ1-5; 9 bases agree with TRBD1. Losses at the gene ends were 6 bases for V and 4 bases for J; bases not matched to a gene: 4. Germline lookup yields CDR1 LNHNV and CDR2 YYDKDF (reference sequence). The CDR3 totals 14 residues. CDR3 sequence: CATSTGTGNQPQHF. CDR3 coding DNA: TGTGCCACCAGTACCGGGACAGGGAATCAGCCCCAGCATTTT.

This clonotype was counted many times. The rearrangement links TRBV5-5 to TRBJ2-2, with a tentative D call TRBD1 (5 bases). Germline CDR1 reads SGHKS; CDR2 reads YYEKEE (reference sequence). The V gene lost 3 bases and the J gene lost 4 bases, with 10 bases spanning the gap. CDR3 size: 14 residues. For the CDR3, the DNA is TGTGCCAGCAGCTCGACAGCTATCACCGGGGAGCTGTTTTTT. This translates into CASSSTAITGELFF.

The chain is built from TRBV7-8 and TRBJ1-2, with TRBD1 matching 9 bases. Germline assignment: CDR1 SGHVS and CDR2 FQNEAQ. The CDR3 has 14 residues. V lost 5 bases, J lost 7 bases, and 8 bases stayed unmatched. CDR3: CASSPITGGSGYTF. The CDR3 DNA reads as TGTGCCAGCAGCCCGATAACAGGGGGCAGTGGCTACACCTTC.

This sequence joins TRBV29-1 and TRBJ1-5; D might be TRBD1 (6 bases). The germline V and J ends were trimmed by 6 bases and 1 base, with 7 bases remaining between them. This CDR3 contains 12 residues. Per germline, CDR1 SQVTM and CDR2 ANQGSEA. The CDR3 is CSVGGSNQPQHF. Here the CDR3 DNA reads TGCAGCGTAGGGGGGAGCAATCAGCCCCAGCATTTT.

To note about this clonotype: Given a much more abundant clone one base away, this may be a read error. The V gene is TRBV7-9, the J gene TRBJ1-5; 7 bases line up with TRBD1. The CDR3 has 15 residues. The germline gives CDR1 SEHNR, CDR2 FQNEAQ (reference sequence). The CDR3 region is CASSLWDSGGQPRHF. CDR3 bases: TGTGCCAGCAGTTTATGGGACAGTGGAGGGCAGCCCCGGCATTTT. Full variable domain (outside the CDR3, taken from reference TRBV7-9 and TRBJ1-5): DTGVSQNPRHKITKRGQNVTFRCDPISEHNRLYWYRQTLGQGPEFLTYFQNEAQLEKSRLLSDRFSAERPKGSFSTLEIQRTEQGDSAMYLCASSLWDSGGQPRHFGDGTRLSIL.

This clonotype came up once. The chain carries TRBV15 and TRBJ2-5; 10 bases agree with TRBD1. Germline lookup yields CDR1 LNHNV and CDR2 YYDKDF (reference sequence). The CDR3 spans 14 residues. V dropped 11 bases and J dropped 4; count of bases not matched to a gene: 10. The CDR3 DNA is TGTGCCGTCCGGGACAGGGGAGAGGCAGAGACCCAGTACTTC. It encodes CAVRDRGEAETQYF. Using reference TRBV15 and TRBJ2-5 for the parts outside the CDR3, the full variable domain is DAMVIQNPRYQVTQFGKPVTLSCSQTLNHNVMYWYQQKSSQAPKLLFHYYDKDFNNEADTPDNFQSRRPNTSFCFLDIRSPGLGDTAMYLCAVRDRGEAETQYFGPGTRLLVL.

With regard to this clonotype: With a much larger clone just one base away, this may be a read error. This rearrangement joins TRBV6-1 to TRBJ2-3, with no clear D. Trimming took 3 bases from V and 2 from J, leaving 9 bases between them. The germline gives CDR1 MNHNS, CDR2 SASEGT. CDR3 length: 14 residues. The CDR3 nucleotides read TGTGCCAGCAGTGATACGGCAGACACAGATACGCAGTATTTT. Translated, it gives CASSDTADTDTQYF.

This clonotype was counted a few times. This chain links TRBV5-1 with TRBJ2-3; the match to TRBD2 covers 13 bases. V was clipped by 2 bases and J by 6 bases; unmatched bases: 3. The CDR3 is 15 residues long. Germline lookup yields CDR1 SGHRS and CDR2 YFSETQ. CDR3 DNA sequence: TGCGCCAGCAGCTTAGGGACTAGCGGGATCGATACGCAGTATTTT. Translation gives CASSLGTSGIDTQYF.

A note on this clonotype: A junction boundary mismatches the germline segment, possibly from a read error. This chain uses TRBV12-3 or TRBV12-4 with TRBJ1-4; 9 bases agree with TRBD1. CDR3 length: 15 residues. The CDR3 loop is CASCLSGQGSEKLFF. CDR3 coding DNA: TGTGCCAGCTGTTTGTCGGGACAGGGAAGTGAAAAACTGTTTTTT.

This clonotype occurred many times. J is TRBJ2-5 and V is TRBV20-1; 8 nucleotides match TRBD2. The CDR3 covers 16 residues. Looked up from germline, CDR1 is DFQATT and CDR2 is SNEGSKA (reference sequence). V was clipped by 0 bases and J by 4 bases; unmatched bases: 10. CDR3 loop: CSARDHGRAGGETQYF. The CDR3 DNA follows: TGCAGTGCTAGAGATCACGGGAGGGCGGGGGGAGAGACCCAGTACTTC.

This clonotype was seen at least ten times. The genes are TRBV20-1 and TRBJ2-7; the match to TRBD2 covers 8 bases. From germline, CDR1 is DFQATT and CDR2 SNEGSKA (reference sequence). V lost 2 bases, J lost 0 bases, and 0 bases stayed unmatched. The CDR3 is 13 residues long. CDR3 amino acids: CSARSGSSYEQYF. DNA of the CDR3: TGCAGTGCTAGAAGCGGGAGCTCCTACGAGCAGTACTTC.